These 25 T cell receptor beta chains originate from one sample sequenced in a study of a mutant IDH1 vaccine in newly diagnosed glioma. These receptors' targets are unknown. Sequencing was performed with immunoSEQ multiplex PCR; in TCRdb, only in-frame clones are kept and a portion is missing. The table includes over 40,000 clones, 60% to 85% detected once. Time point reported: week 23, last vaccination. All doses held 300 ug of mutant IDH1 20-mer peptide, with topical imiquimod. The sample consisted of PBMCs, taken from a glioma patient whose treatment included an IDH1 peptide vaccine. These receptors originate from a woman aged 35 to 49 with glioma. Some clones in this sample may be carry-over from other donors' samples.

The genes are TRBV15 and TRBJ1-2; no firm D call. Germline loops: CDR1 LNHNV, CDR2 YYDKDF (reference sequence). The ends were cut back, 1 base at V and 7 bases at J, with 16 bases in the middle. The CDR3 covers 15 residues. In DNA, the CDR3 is TGTGCCACCAGCAGAGTCGTTCCTGTTCGTCTTGGCTACACCTTC. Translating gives CATSRVVPVRLGYTF.

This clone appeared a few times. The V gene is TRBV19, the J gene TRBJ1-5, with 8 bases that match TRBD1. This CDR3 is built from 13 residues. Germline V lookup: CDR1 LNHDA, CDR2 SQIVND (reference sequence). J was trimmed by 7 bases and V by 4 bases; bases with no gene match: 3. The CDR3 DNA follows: TGTGCCAGTAGTACAGGGGGCACACAGCCCCAGCATTTT. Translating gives CASSTGGTQPQHF.

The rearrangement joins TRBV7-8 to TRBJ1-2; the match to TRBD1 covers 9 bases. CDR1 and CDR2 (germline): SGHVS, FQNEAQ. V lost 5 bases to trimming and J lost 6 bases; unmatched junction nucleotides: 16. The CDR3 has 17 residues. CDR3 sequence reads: CASSPRYLQGAGNGYTF. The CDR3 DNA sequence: TGTGCCAGCAGCCCCCGGTACCTACAGGGGGCGGGTAATGGCTACACCTTC. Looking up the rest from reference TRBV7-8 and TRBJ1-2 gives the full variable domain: GAGVSQSPRYKVAKRGQDVALRCDPISGHVSLFWYQQALGQGPEFLTYFQNEAQLDKSGLPSDRFFAERPEGSVSTLKIQRTQQEDSAVYLCASSPRYLQGAGNGYTFGSGTRLTVV.

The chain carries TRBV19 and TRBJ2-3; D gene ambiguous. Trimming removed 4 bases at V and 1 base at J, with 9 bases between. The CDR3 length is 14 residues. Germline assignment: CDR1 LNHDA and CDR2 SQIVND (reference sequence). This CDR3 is CASSNLRGTDTQYF. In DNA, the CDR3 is TGTGCCAGTAGTAACCTCCGGGGCACAGATACGCAGTATTTT.

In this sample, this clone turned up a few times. The CDR3 sequence is CASSLGGEGRGYTF. CDR3 in DNA: TGTGCCAGCAGCCTAGGGGGTGAAGGAAGGGGCTACACCTTC. The chain is built from TRBV5-4 and TRBJ1-2; TRBD1 is a possible D gene (6 bases). V dropped 4 bases and J dropped 8 bases, with 18 bases sitting between them. Germline assignment: CDR1 SGHNT and CDR2 YYREEE (reference sequence). This CDR3 spans 14 amino acids.

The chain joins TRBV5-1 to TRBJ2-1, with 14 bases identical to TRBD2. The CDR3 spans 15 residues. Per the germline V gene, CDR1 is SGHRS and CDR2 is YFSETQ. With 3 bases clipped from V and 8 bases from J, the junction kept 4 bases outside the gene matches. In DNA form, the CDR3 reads TGCGCCAGCAGCTCCGGGACTAGCGGGAGCGATGAGCAGTTCTTC. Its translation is CASSSGTSGSDEQFF.

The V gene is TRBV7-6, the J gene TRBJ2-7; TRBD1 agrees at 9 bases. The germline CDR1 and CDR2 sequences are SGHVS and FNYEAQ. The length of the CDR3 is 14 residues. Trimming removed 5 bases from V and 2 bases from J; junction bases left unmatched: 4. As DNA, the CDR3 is TGTGCCAGCAGCCCCGGGACAGGGACCTACGAGCAGTACTTC. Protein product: CASSPGTGTYEQYF.

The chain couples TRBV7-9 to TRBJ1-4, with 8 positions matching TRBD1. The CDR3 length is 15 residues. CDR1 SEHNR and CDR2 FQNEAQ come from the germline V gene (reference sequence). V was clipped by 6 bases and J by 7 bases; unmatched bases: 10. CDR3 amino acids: CASREDRERGEKLFF. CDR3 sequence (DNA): TGTGCCAGCAGGGAGGACAGGGAGAGGGGTGAAAAACTGTTTTTT. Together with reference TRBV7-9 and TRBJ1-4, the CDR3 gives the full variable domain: DTGVSQNPRHKITKRGQNVTFRCDPISEHNRLYWYRQTLGQGPEFLTYFQNEAQLEKSRLLSDRFSAERPKGSFSTLEIQRTEQGDSAMYLCASREDRERGEKLFFGSGTQLSVL.

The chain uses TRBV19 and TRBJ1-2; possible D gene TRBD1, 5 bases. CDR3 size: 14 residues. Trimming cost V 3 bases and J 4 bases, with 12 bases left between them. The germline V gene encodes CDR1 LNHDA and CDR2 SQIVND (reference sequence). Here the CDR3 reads CASSMGRSSYGYTF. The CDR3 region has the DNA TGTGCCAGTAGTATGGGACGGAGTAGCTATGGCTACACCTTC.

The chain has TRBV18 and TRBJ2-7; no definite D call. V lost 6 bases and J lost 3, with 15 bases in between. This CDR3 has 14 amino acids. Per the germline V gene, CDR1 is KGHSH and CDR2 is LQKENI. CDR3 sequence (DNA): TGTGCCAGCTCTCCTGATTTGGGGAACTACGAGCAGTACTTC. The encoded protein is CASSPDLGNYEQYF.

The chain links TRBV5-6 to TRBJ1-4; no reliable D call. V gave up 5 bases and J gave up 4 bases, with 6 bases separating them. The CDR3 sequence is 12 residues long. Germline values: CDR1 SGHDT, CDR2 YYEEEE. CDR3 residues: CASSRLNEKLFF. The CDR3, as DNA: TGTGCCAGCAGTCGGCTTAATGAAAAACTGTTTTTT. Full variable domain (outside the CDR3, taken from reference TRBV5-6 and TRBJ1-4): DAGVTQSPTHLIKTRGQQVTLRCSPKSGHDTVSWYQQALGQGPQFIFQYYEEEERQRGNFPDRFSGHQFPNYSSELNVNALLLGDSALYLCASSRLNEKLFFGSGTQLSVL.

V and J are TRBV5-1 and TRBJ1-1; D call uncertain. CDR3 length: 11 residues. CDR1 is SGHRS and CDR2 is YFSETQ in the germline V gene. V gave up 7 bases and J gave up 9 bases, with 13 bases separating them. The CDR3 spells CASRGEHQAFF. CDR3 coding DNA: TGCGCCAGCCGGGGAGAACACCAAGCTTTCTTT. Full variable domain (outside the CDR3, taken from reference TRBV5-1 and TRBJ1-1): KAGVTQTPRYLIKTRGQQVTLSCSPISGHRSVSWYQQTPGQGLQFLFEYFSETQRNKGNFPGRFSGRQFSNSRSEMNVSTLELGDSALYLCASRGEHQAFFGQGTRLTVV.

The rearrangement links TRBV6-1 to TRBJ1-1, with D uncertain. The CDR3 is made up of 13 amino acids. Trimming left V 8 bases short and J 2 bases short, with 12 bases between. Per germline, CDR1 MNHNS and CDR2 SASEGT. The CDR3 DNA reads TGTGCCAGCCCGGACGGTTTTAACACTGAAGCTTTCTTT. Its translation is CASPDGFNTEAFF.

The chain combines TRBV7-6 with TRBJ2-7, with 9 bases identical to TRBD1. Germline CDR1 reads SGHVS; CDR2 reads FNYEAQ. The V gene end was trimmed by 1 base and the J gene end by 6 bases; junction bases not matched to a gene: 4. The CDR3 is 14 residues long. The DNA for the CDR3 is TGTGCCAGCAGCTTAGGCGACAGGGGGGGCGAGCAGTACTTC. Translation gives CASSLGDRGGEQYF. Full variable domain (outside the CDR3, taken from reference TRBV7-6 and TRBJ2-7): GAGVSQSPRYKVTKRGQDVALRCDPISGHVSLYWYRQALGQGPEFLTYFNYEAQQDKSGLPNDRFSAERPEGSISTLTIQRTEQRDSAMYRCASSLGDRGGEQYFGPGTRLTVT.

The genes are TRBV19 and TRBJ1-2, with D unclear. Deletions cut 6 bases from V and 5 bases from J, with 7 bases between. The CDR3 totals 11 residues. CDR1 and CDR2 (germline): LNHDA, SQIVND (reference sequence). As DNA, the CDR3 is TGTGCCAGTAGCCCGGGGTATGGCTACACCTTC. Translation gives CASSPGYGYTF.

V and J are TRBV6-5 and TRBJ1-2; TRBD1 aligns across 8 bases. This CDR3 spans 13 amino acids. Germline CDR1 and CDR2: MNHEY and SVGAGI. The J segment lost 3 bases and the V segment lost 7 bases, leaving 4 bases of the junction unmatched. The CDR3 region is CASKDRGYYGYTF. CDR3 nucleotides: TGTGCCAGCAAAGACAGGGGTTACTATGGCTACACCTTC.

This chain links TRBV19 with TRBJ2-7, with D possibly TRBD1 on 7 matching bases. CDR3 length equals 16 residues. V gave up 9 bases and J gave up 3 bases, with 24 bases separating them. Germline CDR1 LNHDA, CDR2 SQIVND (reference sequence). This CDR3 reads CASRLGGTASVYEQYF. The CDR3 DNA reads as TGTGCCAGCAGATTAGGGGGGACAGCCTCTGTCTACGAGCAGTACTTC.

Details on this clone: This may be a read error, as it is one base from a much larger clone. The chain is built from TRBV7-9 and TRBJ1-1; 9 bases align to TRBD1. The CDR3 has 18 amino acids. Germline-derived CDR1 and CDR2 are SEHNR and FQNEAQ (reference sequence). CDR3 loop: CASRLETGGVVSRTEAFF. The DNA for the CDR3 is TGTGCCAGCAGATTAGAAACAGGGGGCGTCGTCTCTCGGACTGAAGCTTTCTTT.

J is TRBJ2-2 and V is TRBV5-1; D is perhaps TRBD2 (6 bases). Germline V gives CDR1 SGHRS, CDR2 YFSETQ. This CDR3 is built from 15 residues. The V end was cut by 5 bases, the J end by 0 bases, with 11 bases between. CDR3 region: CASRERGTNTGELFF. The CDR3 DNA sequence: TGCGCCAGCAGGGAACGGGGGACGAACACCGGGGAGCTGTTTTTT.

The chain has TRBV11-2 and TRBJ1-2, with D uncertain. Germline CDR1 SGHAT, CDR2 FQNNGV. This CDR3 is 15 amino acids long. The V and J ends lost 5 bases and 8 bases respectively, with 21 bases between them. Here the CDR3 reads CASSPSIMSGAGYTF. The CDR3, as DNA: TGTGCCAGCAGCCCTTCCATTATGTCGGGCGCGGGCTACACCTTC.

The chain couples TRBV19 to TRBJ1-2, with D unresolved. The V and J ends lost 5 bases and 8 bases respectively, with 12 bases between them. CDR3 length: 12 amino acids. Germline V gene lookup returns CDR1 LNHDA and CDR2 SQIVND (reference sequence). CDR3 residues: CASSQSGVGYTF. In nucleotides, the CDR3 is TGTGCCAGTAGTCAATCAGGCGTCGGCTACACCTTC.

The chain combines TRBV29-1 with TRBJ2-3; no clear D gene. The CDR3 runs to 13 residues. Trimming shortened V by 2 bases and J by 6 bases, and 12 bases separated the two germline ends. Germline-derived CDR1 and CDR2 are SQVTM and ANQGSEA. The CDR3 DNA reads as TGCAGCGTTGAAAGCCCAGCGAGGGATACGCAGTATTTT. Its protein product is CSVESPARDTQYF.

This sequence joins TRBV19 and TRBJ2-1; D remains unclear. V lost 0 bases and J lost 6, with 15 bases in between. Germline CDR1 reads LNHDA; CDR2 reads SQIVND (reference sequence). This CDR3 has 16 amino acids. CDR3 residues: CASSIDLARAFNEQFF. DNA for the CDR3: TGTGCCAGTAGTATAGATTTGGCCCGGGCCTTCAATGAGCAGTTCTTC.

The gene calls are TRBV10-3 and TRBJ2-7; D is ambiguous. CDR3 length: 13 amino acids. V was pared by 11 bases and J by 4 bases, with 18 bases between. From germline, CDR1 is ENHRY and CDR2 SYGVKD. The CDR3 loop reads CAAKYRISYEQYF. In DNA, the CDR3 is TGTGCCGCGAAATACCGTATTTCTTACGAGCAGTACTTC.

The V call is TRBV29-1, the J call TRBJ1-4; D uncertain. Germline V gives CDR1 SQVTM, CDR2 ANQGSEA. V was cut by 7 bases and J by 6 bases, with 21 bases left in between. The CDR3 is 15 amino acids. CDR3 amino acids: CSAERRSRGYEKLFF. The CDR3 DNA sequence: TGCAGCGCCGAAAGAAGGTCTCGGGGATATGAAAAACTGTTTTTT.